The T cell receptor (beta chain) under discussion was sequenced for a study of glioma-infiltrating T cells. In its sample, this clonotype was seen a few times. TCR alpha and beta CDR3 regions were amplified from RNA using iRepertoire nested multiplex PCR. TCRdb redid the calling of the multiplex PCR reads with MiXCR, one entry per CDR3 protein. The data show 300,000 to 450,000 distinct CDR3 sequences, roughly 41% seen once. The CDR3 contains 15 residues. Germline trimming cut 5 bases from V and 4 bases from J; bases unmatched to any gene: 8. Germline values: CDR1 SGHTA, CDR2 FQGNSA. This clonotype originated in a human donor with low-grade glioma or glioblastoma, undergoing nonglioma brain surgery, or in good health (not recorded which). The sample was glioma tissue, nonneoplastic brain tissue, or PBMCs (not recorded which). V usage is TRBV7-2 and J usage is TRBJ1-2; 9 nucleotides line up with TRBD1. Written as DNA, the CDR3 is TGTGCCAGCAGCACTCTACCGGGACAGGGCTATGGCTACACCTTC. Translated, it gives CASSTLPGQGYGYTF.